One sample yielded the 21 T cell receptor beta chains listed below, sequenced in a study of blood T cell repertoires in COVID-19. This table comes from immunoSEQ multiplex PCR, and its TCRdb copy is limited to in-frame clones, with some not included. The sample lists about 150,000 clones; 78% were seen once. Sequences were obtained from peripheral blood. These receptors all stem from a man between 60 and 70 years old who had recovered from COVID-19.

The chain has TRBV12-5 and TRBJ2-2; D ambiguous. CDR1 and CDR2 from the germline V gene are LGHNT and FRNRAP. V was pared by 2 bases and J by 7 bases, with 8 bases between. The length of the CDR3 is 13 residues. CDR3 DNA: TGTGCTAGTGGTTTGTATCTCGGCGGGGAGCTGTTTTTT. Translated: CASGLYLGGELFF.

The V call is TRBV29-1, the J call TRBJ2-5; unclear D gene. The V gene's germline CDR1 is SQVTM and CDR2 ANQGSEA. This CDR3 has 13 amino acids. The V and J ends lost 3 bases and 7 bases respectively, with 15 bases between them. The CDR3 DNA is TGCAGCGTTGAGAGCCCCTCCCGAGGGACCCAGTACTTC. This gives the protein CSVESPSRGTQYF.

J is TRBJ1-1 and V is TRBV19, with D maybe TRBD1 (5 bases). CDR3 length: 16 residues. Germline assignment: CDR1 LNHDA and CDR2 SQIVND (reference sequence). Trimming took 0 bases from V and 1 from J, leaving 12 bases between them. The CDR3 DNA follows: TGTGCCAGTAGTATAGATCCAGGGAGGAGGAACACTGAAGCTTTCTTT. Its protein is CASSIDPGRRNTEAFF.

The chain is built from TRBV19 and TRBJ1-2; 10 nucleotides align to TRBD1. The trim removed 2 bases at V and 1 base at J, leaving 4 bases unmatched. The CDR3 sequence is 16 residues long. Germline CDR1 is LNHDA and CDR2 is SQIVND (reference sequence). The CDR3 DNA follows: TGTGCCAGTAGTATATCAGGGACAGGGGATAACTATGGCTACACCTTC. This sequence encodes CASSISGTGDNYGYTF.

The chain has TRBV18 and TRBJ1-4, with a possible D match to TRBD1 (6 bases). Trimming shortened V by 2 bases and J by 2 bases, and 18 bases separated the two germline ends. From germline, CDR1 is KGHSH and CDR2 LQKENI. CDR3 size: 18 residues. CDR3 amino acids: CASSPTGGAEGTNEKLFF. CDR3 nucleotides: TGTGCCAGCTCACCAACCGGGGGGGCGGAAGGCACTAATGAAAAACTGTTTTTT.

The chain combines TRBV5-1 with TRBJ2-2, with a tentative D call TRBD2 (6 bases). This CDR3 is built from 15 residues. Germline V gene lookup returns CDR1 SGHRS and CDR2 YFSETQ. Trimming shortened V by 3 bases and J by 3 bases, and 12 bases separated the two germline ends. The DNA for the CDR3 is TGCGCCAGCAGCTCGGGAGTCGGGGACACCGGGGAGCTGTTTTTT. It yields the protein CASSSGVGDTGELFF.

This sequence joins TRBV6-1 and TRBJ1-4, with D possibly TRBD1 on 5 matching bases. The CDR3 has 14 amino acids. Trimming cost V 1 base and J 8 bases, with 11 bases left between them. Per the germline V gene, CDR1 is MNHNS and CDR2 is SASEGT. CDR3 sequence reads: CASSEGPGGEKLFF. In DNA, the CDR3 is TGTGCCAGCAGTGAAGGCCCGGGGGGAGAAAAACTGTTTTTT.

V usage is TRBV28 and J usage is TRBJ1-5; D perhaps matches TRBD1 (6 bases). The CDR3 contains 14 residues. CDR1 and CDR2 (germline): MDHEN, SYDVKM. Trimming took off 4 bases at V and 12 bases at J, with 19 bases between the two ends. CDR3 sequence: CASSSPTQGRLQHF. CDR3 sequence (DNA): TGTGCCAGCAGTTCCCCTACACAGGGTCGGCTCCAGCATTTT.

The CDR3 nucleotides read TGTGCCTGGAGTCCGCTTCTGGCCCGGGACAGGGGGCTCAGAGGTTATGGCTACACCTTC. It specifies CAWSPLLARDRGLRGYGYTF. The rearrangement links TRBV30 to TRBJ1-2; 12 nucleotides agree with TRBD1. V shed 2 bases, J shed 5 bases, and the junction held 21 bases outside the gene matches. Germline V gives CDR1 GTSNPN, CDR2 SVGIG (reference sequence). This CDR3 spans 20 amino acids.

This chain connects TRBV18 to TRBJ2-1; 14 bases fit TRBD2. Germline CDR1 reads KGHSH; CDR2 reads LQKENI. V was clipped by 5 bases and J by 6 bases; unmatched bases: 6. The CDR3 contains 16 residues. The chain's CDR3 is CASSARLAGGSNEQFF. CDR3 nucleotides: TGTGCCAGCTCAGCTAGACTAGCGGGGGGGAGCAATGAGCAGTTCTTC.

In this sample, this clone turned up a few times. The rearrangement links TRBV7-2 to TRBJ2-1, with 12 positions matching TRBD2. This CDR3 spans 15 amino acids. V dropped 5 bases and J dropped 4; count of bases not matched to a gene: 3. Germline CDR1 is SGHTA and CDR2 is FQGNSA. The CDR3 DNA reads TGTGCCAGCAGCCCTAGCGGGGGGGCATACAATGAGCAGTTCTTC. Translating it yields CASSPSGGAYNEQFF.

V gene TRBV19 combines with J gene TRBJ2-3; the match to TRBD2 covers 8 bases. This CDR3 comprises 15 residues. The germline V gene encodes CDR1 LNHDA and CDR2 SQIVND (reference sequence). The trim removed 4 bases at V and 3 bases at J, leaving 6 bases unmatched. In DNA, the CDR3 is TGTGCCAGTAGTAAAGGGCTAGCGGGTACAGATACGCAGTATTTT. Translating gives CASSKGLAGTDTQYF.

This clone was observed a few times. The rearrangement links TRBV28 to TRBJ2-7, with 8 bases identical to TRBD2. V was pared by 3 bases and J by 2 bases, with 6 bases of the junction left unmatched. This CDR3 is built from 15 residues. Germline loops: CDR1 MDHEN, CDR2 SYDVKM. Here the CDR3 reads CASSFAAAGAYEQYF. The CDR3 DNA is TGTGCCAGCAGTTTTGCGGCAGCGGGAGCCTACGAGCAGTACTTC.

This chain uses TRBV2 with TRBJ2-1, with TRBD2 matching 11 bases. Unmatched junction bases numbered 2, after V lost 6 bases and J lost 4 bases. Germline CDR1 SNHLY, CDR2 FYNNEI. The CDR3 has 14 amino acids. The CDR3 spells CASSGLAGYNEQFF. The CDR3 nucleotides are TGTGCCAGCAGCGGACTAGCGGGTTACAATGAGCAGTTCTTC.

The chain is built from TRBV9 and TRBJ1-4, with D possibly TRBD1 on 5 matching bases. The ends were cut back, 0 bases at V and 4 bases at J, with 13 bases in the middle. CDR1 is SGDLS, CDR2 YYNGEE, per germline. CDR3 length: 16 amino acids. The CDR3 sequence is CASSVAGDLGNEKLFF. The CDR3 DNA is TGTGCCAGCAGCGTAGCCGGGGACTTGGGTAATGAAAAACTGTTTTTT.

The V gene is TRBV7-9, the J gene TRBJ1-1, with TRBD1 as a possible D gene (5 bases). Trimming took off 6 bases at V and 1 base at J, with 18 bases between the two ends. The length of the CDR3 is 16 residues. In germline, CDR1 is SEHNR, CDR2 FQNEAQ (reference sequence). The CDR3 protein is CASSPLLGLRNTEAFF. CDR3 nucleotides: TGTGCCAGCAGTCCCCTACTGGGACTGAGGAACACTGAAGCTTTCTTT.

DNA for the CDR3: TGTGCCTGGGCCCTACAGGGATCCTATGGCTACACCTTC. Translating gives CAWALQGSYGYTF. The J gene is TRBJ1-2, the V gene TRBV30; possibly TRBD1 for D (6 bases). CDR3 size: 13 residues. Germline values: CDR1 GTSNPN, CDR2 SVGIG (reference sequence). V was shortened by 5 bases and J by 4 bases, with 14 bases between the two germline ends.

This chain connects TRBV10-2 to TRBJ2-7; 8 bases agree with TRBD2. CDR1 is WSHSY and CDR2 is SAAADI in the germline V gene. V dropped 6 bases and J dropped 0; count of bases not matched to a gene: 10. The CDR3 runs 16 residues. The CDR3 protein is CASRGRREDFSYEQYF. CDR3 sequence (DNA): TGCGCCAGCAGAGGGCGGCGGGAGGACTTCTCCTACGAGCAGTACTTC.

The chain employs TRBV30 and TRBJ2-5, with 11 bases identical to TRBD2. The CDR3 contains 17 residues. Germline loops: CDR1 GTSNPN, CDR2 SVGIG (reference sequence). Germline trimming cut 0 bases from V and 3 bases from J; bases unmatched to any gene: 9. DNA for the CDR3: TGTGCCTGGAGTGTAGAGGGACTAGCGGCATCGGAAGAGACCCAGTACTTC. Its protein is CAWSVEGLAASEETQYF.

The chain joins TRBV7-6 to TRBJ2-1, with 11 bases identical to TRBD2. Losses at the gene ends were 5 bases for V and 0 bases for J; bases not matched to a gene: 12. CDR1 is SGHVS and CDR2 is FNYEAQ in the germline V gene. The CDR3 runs to 19 residues. CDR3 DNA: TGTGCCAGCAGCCCAGGACCTAGCGGGGGGTCGAGCTCCTACAATGAGCAGTTCTTC. This codes for CASSPGPSGGSSSYNEQFF.

As regards this clone: The junction and the germline gene differ at one end; a read error may be behind it. The CDR3 loop reads CASSPAGSSGANVLTF. CDR3 nucleotides: TGTGCTAGCAGCCCCGCTGGGAGCTCTGGGGCCAACGTCCTGACTTTC. This sequence joins TRBV7-7 and TRBJ2-6; TRBD2 might be the D (5 bases). This CDR3 comprises 16 residues. Germline lookup yields CDR1 SSHAT and CDR2 FNYEAQ (reference sequence).